This is a list of T cell receptor beta chains from one sample in a study of high-grade serous ovarian cancer treatment subgroups. Sequencing was performed with immunoSEQ multiplex PCR; in TCRdb, only in-frame clones are kept and a portion is missing. The table lists around 8,500 clones, more than 75% of them singletons. Specimen: tumor tissue. All receptors come from a human donor with high-grade serous ovarian cancer. CDR3s include the opening cysteine and the closing phenylalanine or tryptophan. A D gene is named only where the DNA matches it firmly. Clone size is not always given. Where it is, it says once, few, many or a class for expanded clones.

-	15	TRBV4-3	TRBJ1-5	-	TGCGCCAGCAGCCAAGAAGTACAGGTCCGTCAGCCCCAGCATTTT	CASSQEVQVRQPQHF
once	13	TRBV5-1	TRBJ2-1	-	TGCGCCAGCAGCTTGGGCAGGGAAGATGAGCAGTTCTTC	CASSLGREDEQFF
-	11	TRBV6-5	TRBJ2-1	-	TGTGCCAGCAGTTACGGGAATGAGCAGTTCTTC	CASSYGNEQFF
few	14	TRBV2	TRBJ2-2	-	TGTGCCAGCCGAGTGATCCCGAACACCGGGGAGCTGTTTTTT	CASRVIPNTGELFF
-	13	TRBV4-3	TRBJ1-1	-	TGCGCCAGCAGCCAAGAGGGGGACACTGAAGCTTTCTTT	CASSQEGDTEAFF
-	15	TRBV6-5	TRBJ2-4	-	TGTGCCAGCAGTATTGGGAGGACTACCAAAAACATTCAGTACTTC	CASSIGRTTKNIQYF
-	15	TRBV11-1	TRBJ2-1	-	TGTGCCAGCAGCTTCGGGCGGCTGTCCTACAATGAGCAGTTCTTC	CASSFGRLSYNEQFF
-	14	TRBV30	TRBJ2-7	-	TGTGCCTGGAGAGGCAGGGGAACCACCTACGAGCAGTACTTC	CAWRGRGTTYEQYF
-	15	TRBV5-6	TRBJ1-3	-	TGTGCCAGCAGCTTGAGTCTGGAGGCCCCCGACACCATATATTTT	CASSLSLEAPDTIYF
-	14	TRBV5-1	TRBJ2-5	-	TGCGCCAGCAGCAAGAACAGGGTTCGGGAGACCCAGTACTTC	CASSKNRVRETQYF
large	16	TRBV7-2	TRBJ1-6	TRBD1	TGTGCCAGCAGCTTAGTACGGGACAGGGGGTCCTCACCCCTCCACTTT	CASSLVRDRGSSPLHF
-	15	TRBV27	TRBJ1-1	-	TGTGCCAGCAGTTTCTCGGACAGTGGTACCACTGAAGCTTTCTTT	CASSFSDSGTTEAFF
-	16	TRBV9	TRBJ2-7	-	TGTGCCAGCAGCGTATCCTCTAGGGCGTCCACCTACGAGCAGTACTTC	CASSVSSRASTYEQYF
-	14	TRBV18	TRBJ2-7	TRBD1	TGTGCCAGCTCACCACACCGGGACAGCTACGAGCAGTACTTC	CASSPHRDSYEQYF
few	14	TRBV4-1	TRBJ2-7	-	TGCGCCAGCAGCCAAGGAGGGGGGCCCTACGAGCAGTACTTC	CASSQGGGPYEQYF
-	16	TRBV11-2	TRBJ2-5	-	TGTGCCAGCAGCTTAGGGAGGTCCCCCGGGGAAGAGACCCAGTACTTC	CASSLGRSPGEETQYF
-	16	TRBV6-1	TRBJ1-5	-	TGTGCCAGCAGTGCCCGGGACATTCTATACAATCAGCCCCAGCATTTT	CASSARDILYNQPQHF
-	14	TRBV5-4	TRBJ2-1	TRBD2	TGTGCCAGCAGCTCTAGCGGGGGAGGTGGTGAGCAGTTCTTC	CASSSSGGGGEQFF
-	17	TRBV7-9	TRBJ2-1	TRBD1	TGTGCCAGCAGCTTGCCCAGGGACAGTAGCTCCTACAATGAGCAGTTCTTC	CASSLPRDSSSYNEQFF
-	13	TRBV29-1	TRBJ2-2	-	TGCAGCGGGAGGAGAGGAGACACCGGGGAGCTGTTTTTT	CSGRRGDTGELFF
-	15	TRBV18	TRBJ2-2	-	TGTGCCAGCTCACCACCGATTAGTGGGCGCGGGGAGCTGTTTTTT	CASSPPISGRGELFF
-	15	TRBV28	TRBJ1-2	TRBD1	TGTGCCAGCAGTTTATACAGGACAGGGGGCAATGGCTACACCTTC	CASSLYRTGGNGYTF
-	16	TRBV9	TRBJ2-5	TRBD2	TGTGCCAGCAGCGGTACTAGCGGGGGGGCTGGGGAGACCCAGTACTTC	CASSGTSGGAGETQYF
few	16	TRBV5-8	TRBJ2-7	-	TGTGCCAGCAGCCTGGGGTCGGGGGAAGGGGTCTACGAGCAGTACTTC	CASSLGSGEGVYEQYF
-	16	TRBV11-2	TRBJ2-5	TRBD2	TGTGCCAGCAGCTTAAAGGGACTAGCGCACCAAGAGACCCAGTACTTC	CASSLKGLAHQETQYF
-	20	TRBV6-1	TRBJ2-2	-	TGTGCCAGCAGTGAAGCCGTTGGGTTGACCGGGACATCGAACACCGGGGAGCTGTTTTTT	CASSEAVGLTGTSNTGELFF
few	14	TRBV5-4	TRBJ1-2	-	TGTGCCAGCAGCGGGGAGCTCCCGTCTGGTGGCTACACCTTC	CASSGELPSGGYTF
-	15	TRBV5-1	TRBJ2-7	-	TGCGCCAGCAGCTTGGTCGGGGGCGGAGAGAACGAGCAGTACTTC	CASSLVGGGENEQYF
few	16	TRBV9	TRBJ1-2	-	TGTGCCAGCAGCGTAGCGGGTAGAGGGCCAGGCTATGGCTACACCTTC	CASSVAGRGPGYGYTF
-	14	TRBV2	TRBJ1-5	TRBD1	TGTGCCAGCAGTCCGGGACAGAACAATCAGCCCCAGCATTTT	CASSPGQNNQPQHF
-	15	TRBV5-8	TRBJ1-2	-	TGTGCCAGCAGCTTGCAGGGTTTCACGTCGAGGGGCTACACCTTC	CASSLQGFTSRGYTF
-	13	TRBV5-1	TRBJ1-1	-	TGCGCCAGCAGGCCGGCCGAGAACACTGAAGCTTTCTTT	CASRPAENTEAFF
-	14	TRBV6-5	TRBJ1-5	-	TGTGCCAGCAGTTACGACCTCCGCAATCAGCCCCAGCATTTT	CASSYDLRNQPQHF
few	17	TRBV19	TRBJ1-4	TRBD1	TGTGCCAGTAGTATGCGGACAGGGCGCACAACTAATGAAAAACTGTTTTTT	CASSMRTGRTTNEKLFF
-	14	TRBV7-8	TRBJ2-7	TRBD2	TGTGCCAGCAGCATCCGGACTAGGCTCGGGGAGCAGTACTTC	CASSIRTRLGEQYF
-	14	TRBV2	TRBJ2-2	-	TGTGCCAGCAGTGAAGCGCAATACACCGGGGAGCTGTTTTTT	CASSEAQYTGELFF
-	13	TRBV10-3	TRBJ1-6	-	TGTGCCAGCAAAGTTACGGGGAATTCACCCCTCCACTTT	CASKVTGNSPLHF
-	15	TRBV9	TRBJ2-1	-	TGTGCCAGCAGCGTAGCGGTTTACGCCTACAATGAGCAGTTCTTC	CASSVAVYAYNEQFF
-	16	TRBV6-6	TRBJ1-5	TRBD1	TGTGCCAGCAGTAACGGGACAGGGGCGTCCAATCAGCCCCAGCATTTT	CASSNGTGASNQPQHF
-	16	TRBV5-1	TRBJ1-1	-	TGCGCCAGCAGCCCAGGGCAGGGACACTATACCACTGAAGCTTTCTTT	CASSPGQGHYTTEAFF
-	12	TRBV7-2	TRBJ2-1	-	TGTGCCAGCAGCTTTGACCGCAATGAGCAGTTCTTC	CASSFDRNEQFF
-	14	TRBV10-1	TRBJ1-1	-	TGCGCCAGCAGTGAGGCTGGGCCCCCCGAGGGAGCTTTCTTT	CASSEAGPPEGAFF
few	15	TRBV15	TRBJ1-6	-	TGTGCCACCAGCAGAGATATAGGGGACGGGACACCCCTCCACTTT	CATSRDIGDGTPLHF
few	13	TRBV5-1	TRBJ2-5	TRBD2	TGCGCCAGCAGCCGAGCGGGGGCAGAGACCCAGTACTTC	CASSRAGAETQYF
-	15	TRBV27	TRBJ2-3	TRBD2	TGTGCCAGCAGTCCTCCGGGACTAGCAACAGATACGCAGTATTTT	CASSPPGLATDTQYF
-	15	TRBV18	TRBJ1-1	-	TGTGCCAGCTCATCGGGACACTCAAAGGGGACTGAAGCTTTCTTT	CASSSGHSKGTEAFF
-	14	TRBV18	TRBJ2-7	-	TGTGCCAGCTCACCCCCGTTCTTAGGCGACGAGCAGTACTTC	CASSPPFLGDEQYF
-	12	TRBV6-5	TRBJ2-2	TRBD2	TGTGCCGTTAGCGGGGACACCGGGGAGCTGTTTTTT	CAVSGDTGELFF